This T cell receptor (beta chain) was profiled in a study of blood T cells in healthy people across ages. Broader study findings: The study found TCR beta diversity correlated strongly with naive T cell percentage. The diversity estimates, figures obtained from one million T cells, were considered underestimates. Bulk PBMC profiling left naive and antigen-experienced comparisons inconclusive.

Remarks on this clonotype: Its specificity is unknown.

Primers used in a second PCR of roughly 6 to 12 cycles were a sample-barcoded 5' primer and a J-beta primer mix. Each CDR3 protein gets one entry after TCRdb re-called the 5' RACE reads with MiXCR. The sample contains fewer than 900,000 distinct CDR3 sequences, around 48% of which appear only once. V shed 7 bases and J 4 bases; nucleotides not matched to a gene: 10. Per the germline V gene, CDR1 is MDHEN and CDR2 is SYDVKM. The CDR3 totals 16 residues. The sample was blood. The chain carries TRBV28 and TRBJ2-1; TRBD2 agrees at 10 bases. The source is a woman aged 60-75 years in good health. The CDR3 sequence: CASNSSGTSEYNEQFF. The CDR3 nucleotides read TGTGCCAGCAATTCATCCGGGACTAGCGAGTACAATGAGCAGTTCTTC.